These T cell receptor beta chains were read from a single sample in a study of human T cells and chemical hapten exposure. Via MiXCR, TCRdb re-called the RACE reads, giving one row per CDR3 protein. The sample records fewer than 100,000 distinct CDR3 sequences, about an eighth being singletons. The sample was whole blood, taken in connection with sensitization to the hapten diphenylcyclopropenone (DPC). The receptor set was obtained from a middle-aged woman with alopecia areata. Some clones in this sample may be carry-over from other donors' samples. Each CDR3 is given with its conserved first and last residue. The D gene is left open where the match is weak.

J gene	V gene	D gene	CDR3 protein
TRBJ2-7	TRBV18	TRBD1	CASSTGGNEQYF
TRBJ2-2	TRBV5-4	NA	CASSTPPGQGTGELFF
TRBJ2-7	TRBV28	NA	CASSSPPFYEQYF
TRBJ2-3	TRBV7-6	NA	CASSSGGDTQYF
TRBJ1-5	TRBV10-3	NA	CAISGQRDQPQHF
TRBJ2-3	TRBV27	NA	CASSRIRTDTQYF
TRBJ2-3	TRBV18	NA	CASSSPGSYGTDTQYF
TRBJ1-6	TRBV20-1	TRBD1	CSARDPGQNSPLHF
TRBJ2-3	TRBV7-6	NA	CASSLAGLGTDTQYF
TRBJ2-1	TRBV28	NA	CASMGVAYNEQFF
TRBJ2-5	TRBV20-1	NA	CSAPLPYQETQYF
TRBJ2-7	TRBV6-6	TRBD2	CASRPAGGPYEQYF
TRBJ2-1	TRBV9	NA	CASSVGDGEQFF
TRBJ1-5	TRBV6-5	NA	CASSDRAGYQPQHF
TRBJ2-2	TRBV7-8	TRBD1	CASSSRDSPGTGELFF
TRBJ2-5	TRBV6-5	TRBD1	CASSGGQGPTPKYF
TRBJ2-7	TRBV3-1	TRBD2	CASSQAGTSGSQEQYF
TRBJ1-5	TRBV12-3/TRBV12-4	NA	CASSFFGSYSNQPQHF
TRBJ2-2	TRBV5-4	TRBD1	CASSLGQGARGGELFF
TRBJ2-7	TRBV5-6	TRBD1	CASSWGQASSYEQYF
TRBJ2-5	TRBV7-7	NA	CASSLYQAGETQYF
TRBJ1-5	TRBV6-5	NA	CASSRTIGGQPQHF
TRBJ2-7	TRBV28	NA	CARNYEQYF
TRBJ2-3	TRBV6-2/TRBV6-3	NA	CASREGTLVTDTQYF
TRBJ2-7	TRBV29-1	NA	CSARGTGEQYF